This T cell receptor (beta chain) was sequenced during a study of T cells in Graves' hyperthyroidism and ophthalmopathy. Study-wide points: The blood repertoire included most of the expanded thyroid clonotypes above 0.001.

This clonotype was observed at least ten times. What it binds is not known. Using RNA transcripts as the source, TCR beta CDR3 regions were amplified. The study used the HTBI primer set for a first-round RT-PCR of the TCR CDR3. TCRdb reprocessed the multiplex PCR reads with MiXCR, giving one entry per CDR3 protein. Counted here are 600,000 to 750,000 distinct CDR3 sequences, 15% to 20% occurring once; the ten biggest clones make up 15%. Exclusion of patients followed from uncontrolled infection, other autoimmune disease, pregnancy or lactation. The study based diagnoses on clinical symptoms, serum thyroxine and TRAb, thyroid ultrasound and orbital computed tomography. The material sequenced was blood. The source of this sequence is a man aged 45 to 65 with Graves' hyperthyroidism.

In nucleotides, the CDR3 is TGTGCCAGCAGTTTTAGGGGATTGAGCTATGGCTACACCTTC. It encodes CASSFRGLSYGYTF. The chain employs TRBV28 and TRBJ1-2; possibly TRBD1 for D (5 bases). Germline lookup yields CDR1 MDHEN and CDR2 SYDVKM. The CDR3 has 14 amino acids. V was trimmed by 3 bases and J by 4 bases, leaving 12 bases between them.